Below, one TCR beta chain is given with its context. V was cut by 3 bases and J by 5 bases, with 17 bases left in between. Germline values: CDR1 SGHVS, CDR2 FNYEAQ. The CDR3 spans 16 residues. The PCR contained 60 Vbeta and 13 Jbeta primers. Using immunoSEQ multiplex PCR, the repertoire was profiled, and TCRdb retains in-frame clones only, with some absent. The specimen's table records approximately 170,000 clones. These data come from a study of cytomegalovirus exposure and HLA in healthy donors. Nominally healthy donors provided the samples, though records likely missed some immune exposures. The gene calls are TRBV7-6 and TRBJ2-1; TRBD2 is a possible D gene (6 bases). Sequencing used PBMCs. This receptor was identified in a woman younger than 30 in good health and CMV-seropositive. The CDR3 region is CASSFPSLAADNEQFF. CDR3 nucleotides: TGTGCCAGCAGCTTTCCCTCACTAGCTGCGGACAATGAGCAGTTCTTC.